This T cell receptor (beta chain) was obtained from a study of long-term antiretroviral therapy in people with HIV. Version v3.0 of the immunoSEQ assay ran at survey level. The assay was immunoSEQ multiplex PCR, and TCRdb's table has in-frame clones only and misses some. The data show about 21,000 clones, with 70% to 85% seen just once and 4% to 6% held by the top ten. The sample holds a few counts of this clone. V was clipped by 3 bases and J by 2 bases; unmatched bases: 3. The CDR3 is made up of 14 amino acids. Germline CDR1 reads SEHNR; CDR2 reads FQNEAQ (reference sequence). This sequence was found in a man aged 18-30 years with HIV. The V call is TRBV7-9, the J call TRBJ2-7, with TRBD2 matching over 8 bases. The material was unsorted PBMCs, obtained 0.5 years after starting antiretroviral therapy. The CDR3 DNA follows: TGTGCCAGCAGCTTTAGCGGGACCACCTACGAGCAGTACTTC. Encoded protein: CASSFSGTTYEQYF.